The rows below give T cell receptor beta chains drawn from one sample of a study of CD8 T cells in ankylosing spondylitis. TCRdb reanalysed the 5' RACE reads using MiXCR and keeps one entry per CDR3 protein. Of some 700,000 distinct CDR3 sequences detected, around 17% appear once; the ten largest clones hold over 15%. Sequencing was carried out using blood, either unsorted or a sorted T cell fraction (not recorded which). The receptors were sampled from a male donor with ankylosing spondylitis. CDR3s include the opening cysteine and the closing phenylalanine or tryptophan. The D gene is left open where the match is weak. Clone size is shown for a subset of rows, as once, few, many or a class of expanded clone.

v_gene,abundance,d_gene,j_gene,CDR3nt,CDR3aa
TRBV4-1,few,.,TRBJ1-5,TGCGCCAGCAGCCAAGAGTTGCGGATTCATAGCAATCAGCCCCAGCATTTT,CASSQELRIHSNQPQHF
TRBV7-8,.,.,TRBJ1-6,TGTGCCAGCAGCTCCAGACGGACTAATTCACCCCTCCACTTT,CASSSRRTNSPLHF
TRBV14,few,.,TRBJ1-5,TGTGCCAGCAGCCAAAGTGGTGGTCAGCCCCAGCATTTT,CASSQSGGQPQHF
TRBV20-1,.,.,TRBJ1-5,TGCAGTGCTAGAGAAGGGGGGGCTAGCAATCAGCCCCAGCATTTT,CSAREGGASNQPQHF
TRBV28,few,TRBD1,TRBJ2-7,TGTGCCACCGAGGACAGGATGTACGAGCAGTACTTC,CATEDRMYEQYF
TRBV25-1,.,TRBD1,TRBJ2-5,TGTGCCAGCAGCCAAACGCGGGACAGGGTAGAGACCCAGTACTTC,CASSQTRDRVETQYF
TRBV15,once,.,TRBJ2-7,TGTGCCACCAGCAGAGATCCCGGACAGCTAGTTCGGGAGCAGTACTTC,CATSRDPGQLVREQYF
TRBV12-3/TRBV12-4,many,TRBD1,TRBJ1-2,TGTGCCAGCAGCGGACAGGGGAGTGGCTACACCTTC,CASSGQGSGYTF
TRBV12-3/TRBV12-4,few,.,TRBJ2-5,TGTGCCAGCAGTCCCCCGGGCCGGGGCCAAGAGACCCAGTACTTC,CASSPPGRGQETQYF
TRBV5-6,few,.,TRBJ2-7,TGTGCCAGCAGCTCCATACAGGAAGGGACCTACGAGCAGTACTTC,CASSSIQEGTYEQYF
TRBV7-2,.,TRBD2,TRBJ2-7,TGTGCCAGCAGCACCTCTAGCGGGAGCCCTCGTGAGCAGTACTTC,CASSTSSGSPREQYF
TRBV5-1,few,TRBD2,TRBJ2-7,TGCGCCAGCAGCCCAGGGACTAGCCCAACCTACGAGCAGTACTTC,CASSPGTSPTYEQYF
TRBV12-3/TRBV12-4,few,TRBD2,TRBJ2-7,TGTGCCAGCAGTTTAGTTAGCGGGAGAATAAGAGAGCAGTACTTC,CASSLVSGRIREQYF
TRBV7-7,.,TRBD1,TRBJ2-7,TGTGCTAGCAGCTTACCGACACCGGGACAGGGTACCTACGAGCAGTACTTC,CASSLPTPGQGTYEQYF
TRBV5-1,many,.,TRBJ2-3,TGCGCCAGCAGCTTGGTGGGGGGGCAAGATACGCAGTATTTT,CASSLVGGQDTQYF
TRBV20-1,.,TRBD1,TRBJ1-1,TGCAGTGCTAGAGAGAACACAGGGGGCGCGGGCACTGAAGCTTTCTTT,CSARENTGGAGTEAFF
TRBV11-2,.,.,TRBJ2-3,TGTGCCAGCAGCTTAGATGGGGGGCGCACAGATACGCAGTATTTT,CASSLDGGRTDTQYF
TRBV20-1,few,TRBD2,TRBJ2-1,TGCAGTGCTAGAGATAGCGGGGGCCCAGGGAATGAGCAGTTCTTC,CSARDSGGPGNEQFF
TRBV5-6,.,.,TRBJ1-6,TGTGCCAGCAGCCGGGGGGAGGCTAATTCACCCCTCCACTTT,CASSRGEANSPLHF
TRBV9,few,.,TRBJ1-2,TGTGCCAGCAGCGTAGGGGTACAGGATACCTCCTATGGCTACACCTTC,CASSVGVQDTSYGYTF
TRBV3-1,.,.,TRBJ2-7,TGTGCCAGCAGCCAAGCCCCCTGGGGGGGGCTCTCCTACGAGCAGTACTTC,CASSQAPWGGLSYEQYF
TRBV6-5,.,.,TRBJ1-1,TGTGCCAGCAGTTACAGGGCACAGGCCCCTGGGTGGACTGAAGCTTTCTTT,CASSYRAQAPGWTEAFF
TRBV12-5,.,.,TRBJ1-1,TGTGCTAGTGGACCCGGGACGTTCTCTGAAGCTTTCTTT,CASGPGTFSEAFF